This T cell receptor beta chain stems from a study of cytomegalovirus exposure and HLA in healthy donors. Points from the study as a whole: In a later analysis, parvovirus B19, influenza, CMV and Epstein-Barr virus appeared linked to several top co-occurrence clusters. A previous analysis found most TCR beta V segments productive roughly 87% or roughly 30% of the time.

The CDR3 is 18 amino acids. Looked up from germline, CDR1 is LGHNA and CDR2 is YSLEER. V was clipped by 4 bases and J by 4 bases; unmatched bases: 10. Each donor's status was that of a healthy bone marrow donor. It was with 60 Vbeta and 13 Jbeta primers that the PCR ran. Measured with immunoSEQ multiplex PCR; TCRdb has only the in-frame clones, and not every one. Of over 150,000 clones in the sample, around 86% are singletons; the top ten hold about 2%. Notes on this clone: Its antigen is unknown.

Source material: PBMCs. This clonotype was sampled from a human donor in good health. The rearrangement joins TRBV4-3 to TRBJ2-6; 10 bases line up with TRBD1. Here the CDR3 reads CASSLGGTGARGANVLTF. CDR3 sequence (DNA): TGCGCCAGCAGCCTAGGAGGGACAGGGGCGAGGGGGGCCAACGTCCTGACTTTC.